This is a list of T cell receptor beta chains from one sample in a study of T cells after yellow fever vaccination. MiXCR, run by TCRdb on the 5' RACE reads, gives a single entry per CDR3 protein. The sample consists of 500,000 to 650,000 distinct CDR3 sequences, around 12% of them appearing once. This specimen consisted of PBMCs, obtained on the day of the yellow fever booster vaccination. Receptors originate from a man aged 30-40 years who received the YFV17D yellow fever vaccine. Both conserved end residues are part of each CDR3. Fields, in order: D gene, clone size, J gene, V gene, CDR3 DNA, CDR3 protein. The D gene is left open where the match is weak. Only part of the rows carry a size: once, few, many, or a class if the clone is expanded.

. . TRBJ2-1 TRBV5-4 TGTGCCAGCAGCTTGTCTCCCTCTGTGACGCGGAATGAGCAGTTCTTC CASSLSPSVTRNEQFF
. few TRBJ2-4 TRBV14 TGTGCCAGCAGCCAAGACCAGGGTTGGGCCGGCATTCAGTACTTC CASSQDQGWAGIQYF
TRBD2 few TRBJ2-4 TRBV6-1 TGTGCCAGCAGTCCCGGACTAGCGGGAGAAAACATTCAGTACTTC CASSPGLAGENIQYF
. few TRBJ2-7 TRBV29-1 TGCAGCGTTGGCGCCGGGACTCGCAGGAACGAGCAGTACTTC CSVGAGTRRNEQYF
. . TRBJ1-5 TRBV12-3/TRBV12-4 TGTGCCAGCAGAACCATGGGGGTTTCATGCCAGCCCCAGCATTTT CASRTMGVSCQPQHF
TRBD2 . TRBJ2-7 TRBV7-8 TGTGCCAGCAGTAGCGTAGCGGGAGGGGACTACGAGCAGTACTTC CASSSVAGGDYEQYF
. few TRBJ2-1 TRBV6-4 TGTGCCAGCAGTGACGCGAAGGGGAGGAGGCAGTTCTTC CASSDAKGRRQFF
. few TRBJ1-1 TRBV5-5 TGTGCCAGCAGCCCGACAGCGCTTGAAGCTTTCTTT CASSPTALEAFF
TRBD2 . TRBJ2-3 TRBV27 TGTGCCAGCAGTGTAGCGGGAGTTAGCACAGATACGCAGTATTTT CASSVAGVSTDTQYF
TRBD2 . TRBJ2-5 TRBV7-2 TGTGCCAGCAGCCCTCTAGCGGGAGATGTTGAGACCCAGTACTTC CASSPLAGDVETQYF
. . TRBJ2-5 TRBV12-5 TGTGCTAGTGGTTTGGTAAAAGAGACCCAGTACTTC CASGLVKETQYF
. . TRBJ2-5 TRBV11-2 TGTGCCAGCAGCGGAAAAACCTGGGAGACCCAGTACTTC CASSGKTWETQYF
. . TRBJ2-7 TRBV9 TGTGCCACGGAACTAATTCCTACCTACGAGCAGTACTTC CATELIPTYEQYF
. . TRBJ2-1 TRBV15 TGTGCCACCAGCAGAGATCTTGCTGGGATTAATGAGCAGTTCTTC CATSRDLAGINEQFF
. few TRBJ2-5 TRBV9 TGTGCCAGCAGCGTAGACCCCGGAACAGAAGAGACCCAGTACTTC CASSVDPGTEETQYF
. . TRBJ2-1 TRBV7-9 TGTGCCAGCGCCGTCTTTAGCGGCTCCTACAATGAGCAGTTCTTC CASAVFSGSYNEQFF
TRBD2 many TRBJ2-3 TRBV6-8 TGTGCCAGCACCTGTACTAGCGGGAGGACCACAGATACGCAGTATTTT CASTCTSGRTTDTQYF
TRBD1 . TRBJ2-3 TRBV7-9 TGTGCCAGCGGGACAGAATGGAGCACAGATACGCAGTATTTT CASGTEWSTDTQYF
. . TRBJ1-2 TRBV29-1 TGCAGCGTTGTAGGGTTTAACTATGGCTACACCTTC CSVVGFNYGYTF
. few TRBJ2-4 TRBV5-5 TGTGCCAGCAGCTTGTCGGGGCAGGGTAATAACATTCAGTACTTC CASSLSGQGNNIQYF
. . TRBJ2-7 TRBV5-1 TGCGCCAGCAGCTTGGCCCCCAAAACTTCTATCTACGAGCAGTACTTC CASSLAPKTSIYEQYF
. . TRBJ2-5 TRBV18 TGTGCCAGCTCACCGGGACCAGGGGATGGGGAGACCCAGTACTTC CASSPGPGDGETQYF
. . TRBJ2-5 TRBV6-2/TRBV6-3 TGTGCCAGCAGTTCACCCACGGAGACCCAGTACTTC CASSSPTETQYF
. few TRBJ2-2 TRBV12-3/TRBV12-4 TGTGCCAGCAGCCCGGCGTCCGGGGAGCTGTTTTTT CASSPASGELFF
TRBD1 few TRBJ1-4 TRBV18 TGTGCCAGCTCATTCGGACAGGATGAAAAACTGTTTTTT CASSFGQDEKLFF
. few TRBJ1-4 TRBV5-1 TGCGCCAGCAGCGGACCGGGACCCGGAGCTGAAAAACTGTTTTTT CASSGPGPGAEKLFF
TRBD1 . TRBJ1-4 TRBV20-1 TGCAGTGCTAGCCCGGGACAGGTTAATGAAAAACTGTTTTTT CSASPGQVNEKLFF
. . TRBJ1-5 TRBV20-1 TGCAGTGCTGGAGACTGGCCCGCCCAGCATTTT CSAGDWPAQHF
TRBD1 . TRBJ2-7 TRBV7-2 TGTGCCAGCTCCCCCCCTACCGGGACAGGGTACAACGAGCAGTACTTC CASSPPTGTGYNEQYF
TRBD2 . TRBJ2-2 TRBV5-4 TGTGCCAGCAGCCCGATTCGGGAGGGGACCGGGGAGCTGTTTTTT CASSPIREGTGELFF
TRBD1 few TRBJ2-7 TRBV6-2/TRBV6-3 TGTGCCAGCAGTTCAGAAAGGGGGCTGTACGAGCAGTACTTC CASSSERGLYEQYF
TRBD2 few TRBJ2-5 TRBV20-1 TGCAGTGCAAGAGATGTGGCTAGCGGGGGGGGAGAGACCCAGTACTTC CSARDVASGGGETQYF
. . TRBJ2-3 TRBV7-2 TGTGCCAGCAGCCGGGATCTATCGCAGTATTTT CASSRDLSQYF
TRBD1 . TRBJ1-1 TRBV11-2 TGTGCCAGCAGCATGACAGGGGCCGGTACTGAAGCTTTCTTT CASSMTGAGTEAFF
. . TRBJ1-1 TRBV29-1 TGCAGCGTTCAGGGGTCTCACATGAACACTGAAGCTTTCTTT CSVQGSHMNTEAFF
TRBD1 . TRBJ2-5 TRBV6-5 TGTGCCAGCAGTTACCCAGGGACAGGGGGCAGAACCCAGTACTTC CASSYPGTGGRTQYF
TRBD1 . TRBJ1-1 TRBV20-1 TGCAGTGCCCGGGGACAGGACAACACTGAAGCTTTCTTT CSARGQDNTEAFF
. many TRBJ2-3 TRBV9 TGTGCCAGCAGCGAGGCGGTAGCGGATACGCAGTATTTT CASSEAVADTQYF
. . TRBJ2-7 TRBV6-5 TGTGCCAGCAGTTACCGACTCAAGCAGTACTTC CASSYRLKQYF
. many TRBJ2-7 TRBV23-1 TGCGCCAGCAGTCAATCCTCCTCCTACGAGCAGTACTTC CASSQSSSYEQYF
TRBD1 few TRBJ1-2 TRBV20-1 TGCAGTGCTCCTTTGGCCGGGACAGGGGGGTCCTATGGCTACACCTTC CSAPLAGTGGSYGYTF
. many TRBJ2-5 TRBV20-1 TGCAGTGCCCCACCCGGTGGGATCTTCAGTGGGGAGACCCAGTACTTC CSAPPGGIFSGETQYF
. . TRBJ1-2 TRBV19 TGTGCCAGTAGGATGACAGAGAACTATGGCTACACCTTC CASRMTENYGYTF
. . TRBJ2-1 TRBV20-1 TGCAGTGCTAGTCGGTGGGCGGGCCGCTCCTACAATGAGCAGTTCTTC CSASRWAGRSYNEQFF
. . TRBJ2-1 TRBV10-3 TGTGCCATCAGCCTGAGGGGCGATAACGATGAGCAGTTCTTC CAISLRGDNDEQFF
TRBD1 . TRBJ1-5 TRBV5-6 TGTGCCAGCAGCTACCGTGACAGGGAAGGCCAGCCCCAGCATTTT CASSYRDREGQPQHF
TRBD1 . TRBJ1-2 TRBV27 TGTGCCAGCAGTCCACTCCCCGGACAGGGCAGTGGCTACACCTTC CASSPLPGQGSGYTF
. . TRBJ2-6 TRBV25-1 TGTGCCAGCAGTGACCGGGGAGGGGCCAACGTCCTGACTTTC CASSDRGGANVLTF
. . TRBJ2-2 TRBV12-3/TRBV12-4 TGTGCCAGCAGCCAAACTAAAGCCGGGGAGCTGTTTTTT CASSQTKAGELFF
TRBD1 . TRBJ2-3 TRBV5-4 TGTGCCAGCAGCTCTGCGGGGACAGGGCTCACAGATACGCAGTATTTT CASSSAGTGLTDTQYF
TRBD1 . TRBJ2-3 TRBV30 TGTGCCTGGACTGGCCGGGACAGGGTAATAGATACGCAGTATTTT CAWTGRDRVIDTQYF
TRBD2 . TRBJ2-5 TRBV12-3/TRBV12-4 TGTGCCAGCAGGCTAGCGGCAGGAGGGGAGACCCAGTACTTC CASRLAAGGETQYF
TRBD1 many TRBJ2-5 TRBV5-8 TGTGCCAGCTTGCGCAGGGGGCCCCAACAAGAGACCCAGTACTTC CASLRRGPQQETQYF
TRBD1 . TRBJ2-1 TRBV7-2 TGTGCCAGCAGCTCCGCCGGGACAGGGGGCAACAATGAGCAGTTCTTC CASSSAGTGGNNEQFF
TRBD2 few TRBJ2-2 TRBV5-1 TGCGCCAGCAGCTTGCAACTAGCGGGGAACACCGGGGAGCTGTTTTTT CASSLQLAGNTGELFF
TRBD2 . TRBJ2-7 TRBV12-3/TRBV12-4 TGTGCCTTCAGTTTAGCCGGCCTAGCGGTTTCTACCTGGTACGAGCAGTACTTC CAFSLAGLAVSTWYEQYF
. . TRBJ2-1 TRBV27 TGTGCCAGCTTCCCTTTAAATGAGCAGTTCTTC CASFPLNEQFF
. few TRBJ2-2 TRBV24-1 TGTGCCACCAGTGATTCCGGGACTCCTGGTTTGGCCGGGGAGCTGTTTTTT CATSDSGTPGLAGELFF
TRBD1 few TRBJ1-2 TRBV20-1 TGCAGTGCTACACAGGGGAGCGGGAGCTACACCTTC CSATQGSGSYTF